A selection of T cell receptor beta chains follows, all from one sample in a study of blood T cell repertoires in COVID-19. The data were produced by immunoSEQ multiplex PCR, yet TCRdb's version contains in-frame clones alone and is incomplete. Altogether 300,000 or so clones are present, approximately 89% being singletons, with the ten largest covering over 6%. The material sequenced was peripheral blood. Source of these receptors: a woman aged 25-40 years who had recovered from COVID-19. The CDR3 runs from the conserved cysteine through the conserved F or W. A D gene is named only where the DNA matches it firmly. Where a row states a size, it is once, few, many or the class of an expanded clone; other rows omit it.

d_gene,v_gene,j_gene,abundance,CDR3aa
TRBD1,TRBV5-1,TRBJ2-2,few,CASSSPAGQGVTGELFF
NA,TRBV9,TRBJ2-2,NA,CASSDLGSNTGELFF
NA,TRBV6-5,TRBJ2-1,NA,CASGIGQGLYNEQFF
NA,TRBV7-3,TRBJ2-5,NA,CASSLTADADQETQYF
NA,TRBV28,TRBJ2-3,NA,CASSLPGGGTDTQYF
TRBD2,TRBV11-3,TRBJ2-1,few,CASSMGTSGGSYNEQFF
NA,TRBV5-6,TRBJ1-2,NA,CASSLARELSGYTF
NA,TRBV18,TRBJ1-4,few,CASSPQQVNEKLFF
TRBD1,TRBV13,TRBJ2-7,NA,CASSFYSGQRYEQYF
TRBD2,TRBV5-1,TRBJ2-3,few,CASRVSGGRTDTQYF
NA,TRBV28,TRBJ1-5,once,CASSLIAGGSNQPQHF
TRBD1,TRBV2,TRBJ2-7,NA,CASSVQGAGYEQYF
NA,TRBV28,TRBJ1-1,NA,CASTLIGGTEAFF
TRBD2,TRBV19,TRBJ2-2,NA,CASTSGGADTGELFF
NA,TRBV11-1,TRBJ1-1,NA,CASSLGRVREAFF
TRBD2,TRBV19,TRBJ2-3,NA,CASNLAASTDTQYF
NA,TRBV2,TRBJ1-6,NA,CASRLRGLPGALHF